This T cell receptor (beta chain) was recorded in a study of human T cells and chemical hapten exposure. Looking at the study overall: The study enrolled mostly female patients with alopecia areata, totalis or universalis.

V was cut by 4 bases and J by 8 bases, with 8 bases left in between. The germline CDR1 and CDR2 sequences are SEHNR and FQNEAQ (reference sequence). This CDR3 spans 11 amino acids. This sample's time point: pre-sensitization, week 0. As for treatment: therapeutic diphenylcyclopropenone sensitization with weekly scalp DPC. Unseparated into fractions, whole blood served as the source from which total RNA was extracted. In the source study's methods: A typical sample had roughly 96,000 TCRs, with about 20,000 to 700,000 overall. TCRdb analysed the RACE reads with MiXCR anew, one entry per CDR3 protein. What appears here as the V and J calls and clone size reflects TCRdb's work, not the paper's. Of about 93,000 distinct CDR3 sequences in the sample, 8.5% are singletons; the top ten hold 2.6%. General study points: Against controls, expanded TCRs gave rise to significantly more large CDR3 similarity clusters.

Many counts were recorded for this clonotype. Its target is not known. The sample consisted of whole blood, taken in connection with sensitization to the hapten diphenylcyclopropenone (DPC). This clonotype was sampled from a man aged 35-49 years with alopecia areata. Some clones in this sample may be carry-over from other donors' samples. The chain has TRBV7-9 and TRBJ1-2, with D uncertain. The CDR3 nucleotides read TGTGCCAGCAGCTCCGAAAGGGGCTACACCTTC. This translates into CASSSERGYTF.